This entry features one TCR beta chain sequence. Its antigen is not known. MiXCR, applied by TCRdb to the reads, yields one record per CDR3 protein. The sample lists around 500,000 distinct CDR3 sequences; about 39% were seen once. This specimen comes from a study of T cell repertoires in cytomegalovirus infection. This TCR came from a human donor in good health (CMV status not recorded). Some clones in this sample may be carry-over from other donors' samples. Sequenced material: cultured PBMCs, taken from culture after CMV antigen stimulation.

CDR3 DNA sequence: TGTGCCAGCATAGGGGGTCGGGGTGGGCCCTACAATGAGCAGTTCTTC. Translated, it gives CASIGGRGGPYNEQFF. The chain employs TRBV2 and TRBJ2-1; tentatively, D is TRBD1 (6 bases). The CDR3 is 16 residues long. V lost 7 bases and J 2 bases, leaving 18 bases between the germline ends. Germline CDR1 is SNHLY and CDR2 is FYNNEI.